The sequence of this TCR beta chain was determined in a study of cytomegalovirus exposure and HLA in healthy donors. Study outcomes and limitations: Later on, analysis showed that most CMV-associated TCR beta chains appeared to be HLA-restricted. Sequence variants that were highly shared formed a cluster that was likely a sequencing artifact.

The PCR ran on 60 Vbeta and 13 Jbeta primers. In the authors' workflow: Roughly 10 million shared chains were among tens of millions of unique TCR beta chains counted in a later analysis. Using immunoSEQ multiplex PCR, the repertoire was profiled, and TCRdb retains in-frame clones only, with some absent. The DNA gave D and trimming, while V, J and clone size come from that table. The sample holds about 200,000 clones. With respect to this clone: Its specificity is not known.

The sample comprised PBMCs. This sequence was found in a man in his thirties or forties in good health and CMV-seronegative.

CDR3 residues: CAEGQGVTGELFF. Written as DNA, the CDR3 is TGTGCCGAAGGGCAGGGCGTAACCGGGGAGCTGTTTTTT. This sequence joins TRBV30 and TRBJ2-2, with D possibly TRBD1 on 5 matching bases. Germline CDR1 is GTSNPN and CDR2 is SVGIG (reference sequence). V dropped 8 bases and J dropped 5 bases, with 15 bases sitting between them. There are 13 residues in the CDR3. The complete variable domain, with remaining parts taken from reference TRBV30 and TRBJ2-2, reads SQTIHQWPATLVQPVGSPLSLECTVEGTSNPNLYWYRQAAGRGLQLLFYSVGIGQISSEVPQNLSASRPQDRQFILSSKKLLLSDSGFYLCAEGQGVTGELFFGEGSRLTVL.